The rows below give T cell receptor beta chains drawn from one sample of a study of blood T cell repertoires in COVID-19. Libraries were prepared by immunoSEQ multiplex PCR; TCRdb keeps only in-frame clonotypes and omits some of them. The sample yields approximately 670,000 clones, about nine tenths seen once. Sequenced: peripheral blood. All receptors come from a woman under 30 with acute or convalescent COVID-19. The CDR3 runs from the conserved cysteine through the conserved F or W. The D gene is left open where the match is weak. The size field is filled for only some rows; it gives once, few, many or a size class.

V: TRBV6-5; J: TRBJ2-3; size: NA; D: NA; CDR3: CASISFSTDTQYF; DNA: TGTGCCAGCATATCTTTTAGCACAGATACGCAGTATTTT
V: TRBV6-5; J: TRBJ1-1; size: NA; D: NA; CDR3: CASSPTGRNTEAFF; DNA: TGTGCCAGCAGTCCAACAGGGCGGAACACTGAAGCTTTCTTT
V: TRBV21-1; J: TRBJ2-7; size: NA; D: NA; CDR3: CASSQRLAGGQLYEQYF; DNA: TGTGCCAGCAGCCAGCGGCTAGCGGGGGGGCAGTTGTACGAGCAGTACTTC
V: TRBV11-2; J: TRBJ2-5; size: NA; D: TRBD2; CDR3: CASSPPGGTQYF; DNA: TGTGCCAGCAGCCCACCGGGGGGAACCCAGTACTTC
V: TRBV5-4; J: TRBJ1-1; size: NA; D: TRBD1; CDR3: CASSPDRGNTEAFF; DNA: TGTGCCAGCAGCCCTGACAGGGGGAACACTGAAGCTTTCTTT
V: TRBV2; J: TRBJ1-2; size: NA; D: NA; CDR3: CASVPPASGRDTANYGYTF; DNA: TGTGCCAGCGTGCCTCCGGCCTCAGGACGGGACACAGCAAACTATGGCTACACCTTC
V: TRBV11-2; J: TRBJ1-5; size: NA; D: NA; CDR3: CASKTQGNQPQHF; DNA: TGTGCCAGCAAAACTCAGGGAAATCAGCCCCAGCATTTT
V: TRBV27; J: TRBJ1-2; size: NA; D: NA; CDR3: CASSLSMGGADYGYTF; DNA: TGTGCCAGCAGTTTATCGATGGGTGGGGCTGACTATGGCTACACCTTC
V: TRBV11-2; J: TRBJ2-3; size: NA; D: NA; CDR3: CASSLSVGRTDTQYF; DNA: TGTGCCAGCAGCTTATCGGTGGGGCGCACAGATACGCAGTATTTT
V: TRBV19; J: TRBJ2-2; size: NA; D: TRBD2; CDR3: CASRDLAGGDTGELFF; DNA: TGTGCCAGTAGGGATCTAGCGGGGGGTGACACCGGGGAGCTGTTTTTT
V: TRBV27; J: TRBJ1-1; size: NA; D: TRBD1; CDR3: CASRGTASTEAFF; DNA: TGTGCCAGCAGGGGGACAGCAAGCACTGAAGCTTTCTTT
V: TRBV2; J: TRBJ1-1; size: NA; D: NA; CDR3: CASIDRNTEAFF; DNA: TGTGCCAGCATAGACAGGAACACTGAAGCTTTCTTT
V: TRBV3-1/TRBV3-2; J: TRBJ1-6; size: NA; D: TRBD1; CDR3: CASSPDRGYSPLHF; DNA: TGTGCCAGCAGCCCGGACAGGGGTTATTCACCCCTCCACTTT
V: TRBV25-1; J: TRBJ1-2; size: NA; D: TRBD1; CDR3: CASSVPLGQGSNYGYTF; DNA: TGTGCCAGCAGTGTCCCACTGGGACAGGGCTCCAACTATGGCTACACCTTC
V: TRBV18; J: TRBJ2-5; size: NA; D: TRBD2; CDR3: CASSSGLGRETQYF; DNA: TGTGCCAGCTCATCGGGACTAGGGAGGGAGACCCAGTACTTC
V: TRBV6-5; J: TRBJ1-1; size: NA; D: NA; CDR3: CASSFLRANLNTEAFF; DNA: TGTGCCAGCAGTTTCTTGCGGGCAAACCTGAACACTGAAGCTTTCTTT
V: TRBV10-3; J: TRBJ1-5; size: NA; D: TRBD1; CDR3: CAIGRDSSNQPQHF; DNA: TGTGCCATTGGCCGGGACAGTAGCAATCAGCCCCAGCATTTT
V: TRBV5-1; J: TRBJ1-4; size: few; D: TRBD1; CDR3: CASSEGTGSNEKLFF; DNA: TGCGCCAGCAGCGAAGGGACAGGGAGTAATGAAAAACTGTTTTTT
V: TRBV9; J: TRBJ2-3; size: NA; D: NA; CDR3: CASKRGFADTDTQYF; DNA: TGTGCCAGCAAACGGGGGTTTGCGGACACAGATACGCAGTATTTT
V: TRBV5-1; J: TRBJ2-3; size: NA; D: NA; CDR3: CASSLGAPLTDTQYF; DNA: TGCGCCAGCAGCTTGGGGGCCCCCCTCACAGATACGCAGTATTTT
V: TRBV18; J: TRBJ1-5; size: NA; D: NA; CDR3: CARAPGPQHF; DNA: TGTGCCAGGGCCCCAGGGCCCCAGCATTTT
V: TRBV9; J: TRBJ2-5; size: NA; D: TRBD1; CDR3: CASTQGAGGQETQYF; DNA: TGTGCCAGCACCCAGGGGGCTGGGGGCCAAGAGACCCAGTACTTC
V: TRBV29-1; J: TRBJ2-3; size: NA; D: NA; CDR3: CSVVVRGNTDTQYF; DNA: TGCAGCGTTGTGGTCCGGGGGAACACAGATACGCAGTATTTT
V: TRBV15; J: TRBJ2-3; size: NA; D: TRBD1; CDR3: CATSSFRDRVVDTQYF; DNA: TGTGCCACCAGCAGTTTTAGGGACAGGGTAGTAGATACGCAGTATTTT
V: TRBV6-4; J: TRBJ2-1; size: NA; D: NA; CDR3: CASSADDRSPEFF; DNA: TGTGCCAGCAGTGCCGACGACAGGTCCCCGGAGTTCTTC
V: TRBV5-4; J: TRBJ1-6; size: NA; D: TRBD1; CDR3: CASSLGGLLTYNSPLHF; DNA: TGTGCCAGCAGCTTAGGGGGCCTTCTTACCTATAATTCACCCCTCCACTTT
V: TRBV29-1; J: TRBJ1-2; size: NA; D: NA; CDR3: CSVEGRGGSYGYTF; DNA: TGCAGCGTTGAAGGCCGTGGAGGAAGCTATGGCTACACCTTC
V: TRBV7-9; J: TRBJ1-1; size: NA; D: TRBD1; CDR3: CASSSLGQGGDTEAFF; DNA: TGTGCCAGCAGCTCACTGGGACAGGGGGGGGACACTGAAGCTTTCTTT
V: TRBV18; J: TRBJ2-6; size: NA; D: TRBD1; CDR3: CASSPLTGDGANVLTF; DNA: TGTGCCAGCTCACCACTCACAGGGGACGGGGCCAACGTCCTGACTTTC
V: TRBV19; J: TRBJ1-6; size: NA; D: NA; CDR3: CASSGGRPNSPLHF; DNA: TGTGCCAGTAGCGGAGGGAGACCCAATTCACCCCTCCACTTT
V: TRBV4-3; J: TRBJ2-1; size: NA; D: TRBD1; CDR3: CASSSGQGNYNEQFF; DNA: TGCGCCAGCAGCTCGGGACAGGGGAACTACAATGAGCAGTTCTTC
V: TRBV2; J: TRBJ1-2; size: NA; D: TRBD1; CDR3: CASSEQGTGNYGYTF; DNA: TGTGCCAGCAGTGAGCAAGGGACAGGGAACTATGGCTACACCTTC
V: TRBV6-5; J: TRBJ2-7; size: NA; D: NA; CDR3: CASSYLAGNRHEQYF; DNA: TGTGCCAGCAGTTACTTAGCCGGAAACCGACACGAGCAGTACTTC
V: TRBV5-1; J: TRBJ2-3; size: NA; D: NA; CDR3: CASSYPGEDTQYF; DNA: TGCGCCAGCAGCTACCCGGGGGAGGATACGCAGTATTTT
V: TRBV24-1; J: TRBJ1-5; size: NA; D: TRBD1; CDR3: CATSPSGQGDNQPQHF; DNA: TGTGCCACCAGCCCATCGGGACAGGGGGACAATCAGCCCCAGCATTTT
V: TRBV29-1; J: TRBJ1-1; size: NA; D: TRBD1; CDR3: CSVYSGGSEAFF; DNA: TGCAGCGTTTACTCAGGGGGGTCTGAAGCTTTCTTT
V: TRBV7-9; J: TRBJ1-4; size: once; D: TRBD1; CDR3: CASSFSQTLRTGVNEKLFF; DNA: TGTGCCAGCAGCTTCTCTCAAACACTCCGGACAGGGGTTAATGAAAAACTGTTTTTT
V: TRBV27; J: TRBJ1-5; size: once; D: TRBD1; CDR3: CASSSTGVSNQPQHF; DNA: TGTGCCAGCAGCTCCACAGGGGTTAGCAATCAGCCCCAGCATTTT
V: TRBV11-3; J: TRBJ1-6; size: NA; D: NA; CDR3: CASSSGTPNSPLHF; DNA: TGTGCCAGCAGCTCCGGGACACCCAATTCACCCCTCCACTTT
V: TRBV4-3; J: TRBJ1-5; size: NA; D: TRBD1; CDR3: CASSQDTQGIQPQHF; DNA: TGCGCCAGCAGCCAAGATACACAGGGGATACAGCCCCAGCATTTT
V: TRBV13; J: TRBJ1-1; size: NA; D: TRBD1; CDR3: CASSLRRDRSGQNLVGRNTEAFF; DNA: TGTGCCAGCAGCTTGAGGCGGGACAGGAGTGGACAAAACCTAGTCGGGAGGAACACTGAAGCTTTCTTT